One sample yielded the 22 T cell receptor beta chains listed below, sequenced in a study of blood T cells in healthy people across ages. A second 7 to 11 cycle PCR used barcoded and J-beta primers. TCRdb recomputed calls from the 5' RACE reads with MiXCR, one row per CDR3 protein. Seen here are 700,000 to 850,000 distinct CDR3 sequences, 50% to 65% observed once, and the top ten hold roughly two fifths. Sequenced input: blood. These receptors were taken from an elderly man in good health.

V and J are TRBV3-1 and TRBJ2-1, with D perhaps TRBD1 (6 bases). Trimming stripped 1 base from V and 7 bases from J, with 11 bases between. CDR1 LGHDT and CDR2 YNNKEL come from the germline V gene (reference sequence). CDR3 length: 14 residues. CDR3 sequence: CASSQGLGTNEQFF. CDR3 DNA: TGTGCCAGCAGCCAAGGTCTGGGGACAAATGAGCAGTTCTTC.

This clonotype came up a few times. The rearrangement links TRBV20-1 to TRBJ2-1, with TRBD2 matching 10 bases. CDR3 length: 15 amino acids. The germline CDR1 and CDR2 sequences are DFQATT and SNEGSKA (reference sequence). Unmatched junction bases numbered 8, after V lost 4 bases and J lost 5 bases. In nucleotides, the CDR3 is TGCAGTGCTACCCCTAGCGGGAGAGGTCACAATGAGCAGTTCTTC. It yields the protein CSATPSGRGHNEQFF.

This sequence joins TRBV7-9 and TRBJ1-1; D is possibly TRBD1 (6 bases). CDR1 is SEHNR, CDR2 FQNEAQ, per germline (reference sequence). V was shortened by 4 bases and J by 4 bases, with 10 bases between the two germline ends. CDR3 length: 13 residues. CDR3 nucleotide sequence: TGTGCCAGCAGCTCCCAGGGGCTCACTGAAGCTTTCTTT. Its translation is CASSSQGLTEAFF.

V and J are TRBV5-1 and TRBJ2-7; the match to TRBD1 covers 9 bases. CDR1 is SGHRS, CDR2 YFSETQ, per germline. The CDR3 loop spans 14 amino acids. V was clipped by 7 bases and J by 6 bases; unmatched bases: 11. This chain's CDR3 is CASDPGQGLREQYF. The DNA of the CDR3 is TGCGCCAGCGACCCGGGACAGGGCCTGCGCGAGCAGTACTTC. Together with reference TRBV5-1 and TRBJ2-7, the CDR3 gives the full variable domain: KAGVTQTPRYLIKTRGQQVTLSCSPISGHRSVSWYQQTPGQGLQFLFEYFSETQRNKGNFPGRFSGRQFSNSRSEMNVSTLELGDSALYLCASDPGQGLREQYFGPGTRLTVT.

This clonotype came up once. This chain links TRBV9 with TRBJ2-1; unclear D gene. The CDR3 is 16 amino acids. V dropped 6 bases and J dropped 0 bases, with 16 bases sitting between them. Per the germline V gene, CDR1 is SGDLS and CDR2 is YYNGEE. The CDR3 sequence is CASTETMDFSYNEQFF. CDR3 nucleotide sequence: TGTGCCAGCACCGAAACCATGGATTTCTCCTACAATGAGCAGTTCTTC.

The rearrangement joins TRBV7-2 to TRBJ2-1, with 10 bases lining up with TRBD2. Germline V lookup: CDR1 SGHTA, CDR2 FQGNSA. This CDR3 region has 15 residues. The V segment lost 5 bases and the J segment 5 bases; nucleotides outside the gene matches: 6. Written as DNA, the CDR3 is TGTGCCAGCAGCCACACTAGCGGGGCGGACAATGAGCAGTTCTTC. Translation: CASSHTSGADNEQFF.

The chain carries TRBV5-1 and TRBJ2-3; 10 bases map to TRBD2. Trimming removed 4 bases from V and 3 bases from J; junction bases left unmatched: 8. The length of the CDR3 is 16 residues. The germline gives CDR1 SGHRS, CDR2 YFSETQ. CDR3 loop: CASSPGLARSTDTQYF. The DNA for the CDR3 is TGCGCCAGCAGCCCGGGACTAGCGAGGTCGACAGATACGCAGTATTTT.

The genes are TRBV6-1 and TRBJ2-1; D may match TRBD1 or TRBD2 (5 bases each). The tail of the sequence fits TRBJ2-7 better, so the J call may be wrong. There are 15 residues in the CDR3. The V gene's germline CDR1 is MNHNS and CDR2 SASEGT. The CDR3 coding sequence is TGTGCCAGCATGACGAGGGGCGGATCCTACAATGAGCAGTACTTC. It yields the protein CASMTRGGSYNEQYF.

This chain joins TRBV28 and TRBJ2-7, with D maybe TRBD1 (5 bases). CDR1 and CDR2 from the germline V gene are MDHEN and SYDVKM. The CDR3 runs 15 residues. V gave up 7 bases and J gave up 2 bases, with 18 bases separating them. CDR3 loop: CASTLSPEQAYEQYF. In nucleotides, the CDR3 is TGTGCCAGCACCCTTAGCCCGGAACAGGCCTACGAGCAGTACTTC. The full variable domain, rest sourced from reference TRBV28 and TRBJ2-7, is DVKVTQSSRYLVKRTGEKVFLECVQDMDHENMFWYRQDPGLGLRLIYFSYDVKMKEKGDIPEGYSVSREKKERFSLILESASTNQTSMYLCASTLSPEQAYEQYFGPGTRLTVT.

This chain links TRBV27 with TRBJ2-7; 8 bases match TRBD2. There are 15 residues in the CDR3. CDR1 and CDR2 (germline): MNHEY, SMNVEV (reference sequence). Germline trimming cut 0 bases from V and 4 bases from J; bases unmatched to any gene: 5. CDR3 region: CASSLSRVAGYEQYF. CDR3 nucleotides: TGTGCCAGCAGTTTATCAAGGGTAGCGGGGTACGAGCAGTACTTC.

The V and J genes are TRBV7-9 and TRBJ1-6; D is unclear. V was cut by 2 bases and J by 10 bases, with 9 bases left in between. The CDR3 extends over 13 amino acids. Germline V gene sequence: CDR1 SEHNR, CDR2 FQNEAQ (reference sequence). CDR3 loop: CASSLPGGSPLHF. Written as DNA, the CDR3 is TGTGCCAGCAGCTTACCCGGAGGCTCACCCCTCCACTTT.

The V call is TRBV12-1, the J call TRBJ2-6. TRBV12-1 is described as a pseudogene. This CDR3 has 17 residues. CDR3 coding DNA: TGTGCCAGCGGCTTTGCGCGGATCGTCTCTGGGGCCAACGTCCTGACTTTC. Translating gives CASGFARIVSGANVLTF.

This clonotype was picked up a small number of times. This chain joins TRBV20-1 and TRBJ1-5; no clear D gene. Germline lookup yields CDR1 DFQATT and CDR2 SNEGSKA (reference sequence). V was shortened by 1 base and J by 2 bases, with 12 bases between the two germline ends. This CDR3 has 15 residues. Here the CDR3 reads CSARVRSVGNQPQHF. As DNA, the CDR3 is TGCAGTGCTAGAGTGCGAAGTGTGGGCAATCAGCCCCAGCATTTT.

V gene TRBV7-9 combines with J gene TRBJ2-5; 13 nucleotides match TRBD2. The CDR3 consists of 14 residues. The V segment lost 5 bases and the J segment 4 bases; nucleotides outside the gene matches: 1. Germline CDR1 reads SEHNR; CDR2 reads FQNEAQ (reference sequence). The CDR3 nucleotides are TGTGCCAGCAGCGGGACTAGCGGGATAGAGACCCAGTACTTC. Translating it yields CASSGTSGIETQYF.

This clonotype turned up a few times. For the CDR3, the DNA is TGCAGTGCTAGTGCCCCCGGCCGTGAGACCCAGTACTTC. Encoded protein: CSASAPGRETQYF. The chain is built from TRBV20-1 and TRBJ2-5, with D uncertain. Germline CDR1 and CDR2: DFQATT and SNEGSKA (reference sequence). The CDR3 length is 13 residues. V lost 3 bases to trimming and J lost 5 bases, with 13 bases between them.

V and J are TRBV5-1 and TRBJ2-3; D not certain. Trimming cost V 4 bases and J 4 bases, with 13 bases left between them. The V gene's germline CDR1 is SGHRS and CDR2 YFSETQ. This CDR3 has 14 residues. DNA for the CDR3: TGCGCCAGCAGCGTGGTTTCGGGTTCAGATACGCAGTATTTT. Translation gives CASSVVSGSDTQYF. The full variable domain, completed using reference TRBV5-1 and TRBJ2-3, is KAGVTQTPRYLIKTRGQQVTLSCSPISGHRSVSWYQQTPGQGLQFLFEYFSETQRNKGNFPGRFSGRQFSNSRSEMNVSTLELGDSALYLCASSVVSGSDTQYFGPGTRLTVL.

This clonotype turned up a few times. The chain combines TRBV13 with TRBJ2-1; the D is unclear. The CDR3 runs 13 residues. V lost 5 bases to trimming and J lost 6 bases, with 11 bases between them. Germline V lookup: CDR1 PRHDT, CDR2 FYEKMQ (reference sequence). This CDR3 is CASSPRGRNEQFF. In DNA, the CDR3 is TGTGCCAGCAGCCCCAGAGGTCGCAATGAGCAGTTCTTC.

V usage is TRBV5-1 and J usage is TRBJ2-7, with 8 bases aligning to TRBD1. CDR1 is SGHRS and CDR2 is YFSETQ in the germline V gene. The CDR3 contains 15 residues. With V trimmed by 4 bases and J by 4 bases, 10 bases remained unmatched. CDR3 nucleotide sequence: TGCGCCAGCAGCACGAGGCAGGGGGCGCAGTACGAGCAGTACTTC. Translated: CASSTRQGAQYEQYF.

This clonotype came up a few times. This chain joins TRBV25-1 and TRBJ2-4, with TRBD2 as a possible D gene (5 bases). This CDR3 spans 17 amino acids. Germline values: CDR1 MGHDK, CDR2 SYGVNS. Trimming took 3 bases from V and 2 from J, leaving 17 bases between them. CDR3 DNA sequence: TGTGCCAGCAGTGAGGGTCCTGAGGGCCCTTCCAAAAACATTCAGTACTTC. This encodes CASSEGPEGPSKNIQYF.

This clonotype was seen a handful of times. An end of the junction differs from the germline gene, which may be a read error. The genes are TRBV7-7 and TRBJ2-1, with TRBD2 identical over 10 bases. Germline V gene data show CDR1 as SSHAT and CDR2 as FNYEAQ (reference sequence). The CDR3 extends over 16 amino acids. The CDR3 protein is CASSPKSAGGYNEQFF. CDR3 nucleotides: TGTGCTAGCAGCCCCAAGTCAGCGGGAGGGTACAATGAGCAGTTCTTC.

The gene calls are TRBV7-9 and TRBJ2-1; 7 bases fit TRBD1. The last part of the DNA fits TRBJ2-7 better; the J call may be wrong. Germline V gives CDR1 SEHNR, CDR2 FQNEAQ (reference sequence). The CDR3 covers 14 residues. Here the CDR3 reads CASSRRGSLGEQYF. CDR3 DNA: TGTGCCAGCAGCCGCAGGGGGTCTTTAGGGGAGCAGTACTTC.

The chain has TRBV7-8 and TRBJ1-5, with 8 bases that match TRBD1. Germline CDR1 is SGHVS and CDR2 is FQNEAQ. The V gene end was trimmed by 1 base and the J gene end by 5 bases; junction bases not matched to a gene: 4. CDR3 length: 15 residues. CDR3: CASSLDSGGDQPQHF. CDR3 in DNA: TGTGCCAGCAGCTTAGATTCAGGGGGCGATCAGCCCCAGCATTTT.